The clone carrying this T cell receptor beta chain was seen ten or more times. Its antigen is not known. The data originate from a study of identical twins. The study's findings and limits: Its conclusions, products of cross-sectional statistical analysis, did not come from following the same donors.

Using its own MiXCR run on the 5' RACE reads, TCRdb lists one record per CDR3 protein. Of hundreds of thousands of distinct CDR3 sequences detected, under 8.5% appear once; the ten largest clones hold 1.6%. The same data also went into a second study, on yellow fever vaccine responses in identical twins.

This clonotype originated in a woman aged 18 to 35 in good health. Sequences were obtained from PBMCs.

The CDR3 protein is CASSHEGAPNTEAFF. The CDR3 bases are TGTGCCAGCAGCCACGAGGGGGCCCCGAACACTGAAGCTTTCTTT. The V and J genes are TRBV3-1 and TRBJ1-1, with 7 bases fitting TRBD1. The V gene end was trimmed by 3 bases and the J gene end by 1 base; junction bases not matched to a gene: 5. The CDR3 totals 15 residues. The V gene's germline CDR1 is LGHDT and CDR2 YNNKEL (reference sequence).